The present entry profiles one T cell receptor beta chain with its context. Treatment meaning: preoperative locoregional IRX-2 cytokine immunotherapy. Patients received preoperative, locoregional IRX-2 cytokine immunotherapy in a phase Ib study. The data stem from a study of preoperative IRX-2 immunotherapy in early breast cancer. The germline V and J ends were trimmed by 3 bases and 7 bases, with 18 bases remaining between them. Looked up from germline, CDR1 is KGHSH and CDR2 is LQKENI. The CDR3 extends over 15 amino acids. Clones were read by immunoSEQ multiplex PCR, and TCRdb kept only the in-frame ones, dropping some. This table has around 95,000 clones, roughly 89% appearing once.

Sequences were derived from tumor tissue, sampled after IRX-2 immunotherapy. This TCR came from a human donor with breast cancer. The rearrangement joins TRBV18 to TRBJ1-1; maybe TRBD1 (6 bases). CDR3: CASSPRVGGGSEAFF. CDR3 nucleotides: TGTGCCAGCTCACCTAGAGTCGGGGGCGGGAGTGAAGCTTTCTTT.